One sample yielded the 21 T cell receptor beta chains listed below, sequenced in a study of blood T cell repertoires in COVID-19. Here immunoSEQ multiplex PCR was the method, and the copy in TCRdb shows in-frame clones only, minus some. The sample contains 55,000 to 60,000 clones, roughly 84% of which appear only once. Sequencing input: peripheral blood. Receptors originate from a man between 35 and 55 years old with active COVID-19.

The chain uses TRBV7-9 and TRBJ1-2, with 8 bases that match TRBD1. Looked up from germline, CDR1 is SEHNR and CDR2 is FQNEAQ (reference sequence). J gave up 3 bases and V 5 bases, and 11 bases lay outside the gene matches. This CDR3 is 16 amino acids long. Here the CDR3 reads CASSRPRDRPDYGYTF. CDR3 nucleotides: TGTGCCAGCAGCCGTCCCCGGGACAGGCCTGACTATGGCTACACCTTC.

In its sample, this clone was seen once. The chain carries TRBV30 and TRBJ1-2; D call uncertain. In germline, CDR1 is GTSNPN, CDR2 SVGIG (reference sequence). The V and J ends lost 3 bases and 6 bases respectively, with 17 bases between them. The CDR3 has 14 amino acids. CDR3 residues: CAWSEGGLVDGYTF. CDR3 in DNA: TGTGCCTGGAGCGAGGGTGGCCTCGTAGATGGCTACACCTTC. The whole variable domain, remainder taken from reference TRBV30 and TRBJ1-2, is SQTIHQWPATLVQPVGSPLSLECTVEGTSNPNLYWYRQAAGRGLQLLFYSVGIGQISSEVPQNLSASRPQDRQFILSSKKLLLSDSGFYLCAWSEGGLVDGYTFGSGTRLTVV.

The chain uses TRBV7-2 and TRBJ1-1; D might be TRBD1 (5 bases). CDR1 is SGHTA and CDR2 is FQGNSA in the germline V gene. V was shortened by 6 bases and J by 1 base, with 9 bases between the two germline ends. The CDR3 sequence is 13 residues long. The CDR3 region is CASSTDRNTEAFF. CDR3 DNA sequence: TGTGCCAGCAGTACCGACAGGAACACTGAAGCTTTCTTT.

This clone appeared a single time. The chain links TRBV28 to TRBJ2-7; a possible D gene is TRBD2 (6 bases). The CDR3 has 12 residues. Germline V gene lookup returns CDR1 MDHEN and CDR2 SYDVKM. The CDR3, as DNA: TGTGATGCCTTGGGAGGACACTACGAGCAGTACTTC. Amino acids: CDALGGHYEQYF.

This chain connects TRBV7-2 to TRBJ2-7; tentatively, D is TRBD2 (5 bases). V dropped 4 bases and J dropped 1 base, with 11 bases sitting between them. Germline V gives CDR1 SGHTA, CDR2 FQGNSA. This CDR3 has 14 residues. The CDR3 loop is CASSSLEGSYEQYF. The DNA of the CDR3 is TGTGCCAGCAGCTCCCTTGAGGGATCCTACGAGCAGTACTTC.

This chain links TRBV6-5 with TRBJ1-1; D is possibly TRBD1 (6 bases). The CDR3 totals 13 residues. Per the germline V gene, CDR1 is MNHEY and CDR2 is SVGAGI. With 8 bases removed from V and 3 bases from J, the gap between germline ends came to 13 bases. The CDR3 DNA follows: TGTGCCAGCGTTGCCGAGGGGGACACTGAAGCTTTCTTT. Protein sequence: CASVAEGDTEAFF.

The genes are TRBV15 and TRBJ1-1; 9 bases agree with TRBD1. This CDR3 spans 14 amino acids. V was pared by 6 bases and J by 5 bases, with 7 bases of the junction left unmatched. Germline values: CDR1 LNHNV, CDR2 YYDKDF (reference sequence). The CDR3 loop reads CATSPGTGTTEAFF. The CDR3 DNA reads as TGTGCCACCAGTCCCGGGACAGGGACGACTGAAGCTTTCTTT.

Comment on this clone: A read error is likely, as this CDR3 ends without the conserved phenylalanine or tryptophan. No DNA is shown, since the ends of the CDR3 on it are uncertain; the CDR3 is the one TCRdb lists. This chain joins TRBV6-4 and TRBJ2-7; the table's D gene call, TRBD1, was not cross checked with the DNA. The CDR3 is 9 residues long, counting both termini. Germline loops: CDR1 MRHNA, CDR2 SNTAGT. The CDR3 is CASSTSGKA.

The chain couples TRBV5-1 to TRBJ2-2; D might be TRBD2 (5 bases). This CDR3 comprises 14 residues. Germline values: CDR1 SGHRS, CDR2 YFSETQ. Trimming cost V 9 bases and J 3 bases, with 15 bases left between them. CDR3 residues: CATGLSPDTGELFF. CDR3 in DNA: TGCGCCACCGGACTCTCGCCGGACACCGGGGAGCTGTTTTTT.

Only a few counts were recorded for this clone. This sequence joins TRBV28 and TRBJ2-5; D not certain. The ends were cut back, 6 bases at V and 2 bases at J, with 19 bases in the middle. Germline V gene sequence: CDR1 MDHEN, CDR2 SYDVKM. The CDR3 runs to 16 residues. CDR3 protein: CASRQIPKTRQETQYF. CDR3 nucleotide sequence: TGTGCCAGCAGACAGATACCGAAGACACGACAAGAGACCCAGTACTTC.

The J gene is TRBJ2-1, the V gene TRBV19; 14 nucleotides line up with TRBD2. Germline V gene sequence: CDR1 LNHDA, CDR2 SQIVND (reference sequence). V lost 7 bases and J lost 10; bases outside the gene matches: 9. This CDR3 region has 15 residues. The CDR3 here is CASTRTSGRQGEQFF. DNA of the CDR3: TGTGCCAGTACCCGGACTAGCGGGAGGCAAGGGGAGCAGTTCTTC.

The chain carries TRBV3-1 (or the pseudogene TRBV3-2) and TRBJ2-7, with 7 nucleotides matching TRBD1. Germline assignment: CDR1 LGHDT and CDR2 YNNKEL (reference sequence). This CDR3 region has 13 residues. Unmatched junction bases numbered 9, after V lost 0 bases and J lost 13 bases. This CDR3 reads CASSQDGPQGVYF. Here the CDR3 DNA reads TGTGCCAGCAGCCAAGATGGGCCGCAGGGGGTTTACTTC.

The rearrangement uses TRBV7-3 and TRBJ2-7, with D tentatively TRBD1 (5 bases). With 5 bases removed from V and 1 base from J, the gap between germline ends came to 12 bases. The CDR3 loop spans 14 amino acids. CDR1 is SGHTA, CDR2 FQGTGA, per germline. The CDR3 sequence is CASSPWGPSYEQYF. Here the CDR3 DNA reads TGTGCCAGCAGCCCATGGGGCCCTTCCTACGAGCAGTACTTC. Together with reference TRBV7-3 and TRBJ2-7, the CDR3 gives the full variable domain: GAGVSQTPSNKVTEKGKYVELRCDPISGHTALYWYRQSLGQGPEFLIYFQGTGAADDSGLPNDRFFAVRPEGSVSTLKIQRTERGDSAVYLCASSPWGPSYEQYFGPGTRLTVT.

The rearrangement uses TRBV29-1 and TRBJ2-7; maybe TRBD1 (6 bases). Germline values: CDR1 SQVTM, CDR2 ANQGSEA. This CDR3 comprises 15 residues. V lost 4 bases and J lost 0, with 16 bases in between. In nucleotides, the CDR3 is TGCAGCGTTGGAACTTGGACAGAGCGCTCCTACGAGCAGTACTTC. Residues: CSVGTWTERSYEQYF.

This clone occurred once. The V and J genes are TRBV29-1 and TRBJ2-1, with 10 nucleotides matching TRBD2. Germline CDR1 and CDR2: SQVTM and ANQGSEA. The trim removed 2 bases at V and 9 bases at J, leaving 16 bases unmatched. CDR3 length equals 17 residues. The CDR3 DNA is TGCAGCGTTGAATATACGACTAGCGGGTTACGTCTGACTGAGCAGTTCTTC. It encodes CSVEYTTSGLRLTEQFF.

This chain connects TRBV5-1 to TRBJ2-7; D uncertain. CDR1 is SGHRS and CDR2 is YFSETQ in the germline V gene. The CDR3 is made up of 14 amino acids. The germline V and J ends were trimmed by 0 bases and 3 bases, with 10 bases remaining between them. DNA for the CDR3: TGCGCCAGCAGCTTGGGGCAGGCCTACTACGAGCAGTACTTC. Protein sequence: CASSLGQAYYEQYF.

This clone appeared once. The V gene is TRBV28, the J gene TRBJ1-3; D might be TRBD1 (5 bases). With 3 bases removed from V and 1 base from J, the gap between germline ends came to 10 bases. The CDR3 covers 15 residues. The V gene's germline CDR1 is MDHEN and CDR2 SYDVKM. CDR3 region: CASSFPPGSGNTIYF. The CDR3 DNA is TGTGCCAGCAGTTTCCCCCCAGGGTCTGGAAACACCATATATTTT.

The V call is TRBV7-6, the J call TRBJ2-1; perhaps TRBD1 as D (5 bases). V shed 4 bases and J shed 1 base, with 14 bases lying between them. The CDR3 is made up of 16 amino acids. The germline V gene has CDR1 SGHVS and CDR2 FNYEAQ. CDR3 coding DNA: TGTGCCAGCAGCTCTTTAAGGGGTGGGTCCTACAATGAGCAGTTCTTC. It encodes CASSSLRGGSYNEQFF.

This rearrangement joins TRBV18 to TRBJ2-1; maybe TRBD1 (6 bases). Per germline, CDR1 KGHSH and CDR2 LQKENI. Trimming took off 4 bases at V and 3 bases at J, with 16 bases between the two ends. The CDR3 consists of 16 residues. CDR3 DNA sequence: TGTGCCAGCTCACGGGTTTCCAGGGGCTACTACAATGAGCAGTTCTTC. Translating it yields CASSRVSRGYYNEQFF. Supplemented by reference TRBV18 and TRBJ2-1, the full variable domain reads NAGVMQNPRHLVRRRGQEARLRCSPMKGHSHVYWYRQLPEEGLKFMVYLQKENIIDESGMPKERFSAEFPKEGPSILRIQQVVRGDSAAYFCASSRVSRGYYNEQFFGPGTRLTVL.

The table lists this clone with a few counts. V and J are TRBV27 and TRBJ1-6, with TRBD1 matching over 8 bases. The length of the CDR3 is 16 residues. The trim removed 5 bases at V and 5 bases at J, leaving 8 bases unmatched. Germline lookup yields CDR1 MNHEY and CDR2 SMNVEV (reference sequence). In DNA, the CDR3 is TGTGCCAGCAGTAAGGACAGGGACTTGAATAATTCACCCCTCCACTTT. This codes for CASSKDRDLNNSPLHF.

The CDR3: CASGRGQGSYEQYF. The CDR3 bases are TGTGCCAGCGGGAGGGGACAGGGATCCTACGAGCAGTACTTC. This rearrangement joins TRBV3-1 (or the pseudogene TRBV3-2) to TRBJ2-7; the match to TRBD1 covers 9 bases. This CDR3 has 14 amino acids. The trim removed 8 bases at V and 1 base at J, leaving 6 bases unmatched. CDR1 is LGHDT and CDR2 is YNNKEL in the germline V gene (reference sequence).